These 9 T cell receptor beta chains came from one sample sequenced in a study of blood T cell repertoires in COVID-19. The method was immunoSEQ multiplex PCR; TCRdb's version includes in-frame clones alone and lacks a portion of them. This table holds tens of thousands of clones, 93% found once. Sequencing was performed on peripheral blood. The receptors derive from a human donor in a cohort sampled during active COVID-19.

CDR3 nucleotides: TGCGCCAGCAGCTTGGCGGGACAGCGCAATCAGCCCCAGCATTTT. Protein sequence: CASSLAGQRNQPQHF. The chain combines TRBV5-1 with TRBJ1-5; 7 bases agree with TRBD1. The V segment lost 0 bases and the J segment 2 bases; nucleotides outside the gene matches: 2. This CDR3 contains 15 residues. Germline values: CDR1 SGHRS, CDR2 YFSETQ.

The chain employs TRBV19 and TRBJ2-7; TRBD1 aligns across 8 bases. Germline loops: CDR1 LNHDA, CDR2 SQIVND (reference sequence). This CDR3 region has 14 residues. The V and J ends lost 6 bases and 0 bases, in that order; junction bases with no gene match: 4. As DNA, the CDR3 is TGTGCCAGTAGCAGACAGGGGTCCTCCTACGAGCAGTACTTC. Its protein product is CASSRQGSSYEQYF.

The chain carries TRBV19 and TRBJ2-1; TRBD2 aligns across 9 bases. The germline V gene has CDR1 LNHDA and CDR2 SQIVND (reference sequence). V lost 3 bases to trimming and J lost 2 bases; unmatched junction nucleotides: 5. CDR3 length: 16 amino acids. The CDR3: CASSMSSGGTYNEQFF. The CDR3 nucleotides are TGTGCCAGTAGTATGAGTAGCGGGGGAACCTACAATGAGCAGTTCTTC.

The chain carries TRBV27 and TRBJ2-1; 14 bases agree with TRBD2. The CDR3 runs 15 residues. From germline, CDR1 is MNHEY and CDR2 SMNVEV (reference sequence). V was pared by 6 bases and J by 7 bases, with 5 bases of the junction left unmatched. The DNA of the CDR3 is TGTGCCAGCAGCCCCGGGACTAGCGGGAGTAATGAGCAGTTCTTC. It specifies CASSPGTSGSNEQFF.

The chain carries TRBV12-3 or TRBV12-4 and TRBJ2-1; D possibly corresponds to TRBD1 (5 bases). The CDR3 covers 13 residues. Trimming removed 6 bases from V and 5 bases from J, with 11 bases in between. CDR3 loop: CASRILGHNEQFF. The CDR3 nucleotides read TGTGCCAGCAGGATATTGGGGCACAATGAGCAGTTCTTC.

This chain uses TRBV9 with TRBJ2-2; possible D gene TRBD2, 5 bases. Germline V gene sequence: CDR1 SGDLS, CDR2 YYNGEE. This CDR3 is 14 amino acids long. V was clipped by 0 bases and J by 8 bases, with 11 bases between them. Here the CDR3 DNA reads TGTGCCAGCAGCGTAGATCCCTCGGGGGGGGAGCTGTTTTTT. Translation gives CASSVDPSGGELFF.

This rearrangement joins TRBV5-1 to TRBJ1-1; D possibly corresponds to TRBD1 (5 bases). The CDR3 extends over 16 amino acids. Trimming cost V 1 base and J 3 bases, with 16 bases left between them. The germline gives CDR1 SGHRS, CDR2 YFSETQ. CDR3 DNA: TGCGCCAGCAGCTTGAGTACAGACAGTTTGTACACTGAAGCTTTCTTT. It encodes CASSLSTDSLYTEAFF.

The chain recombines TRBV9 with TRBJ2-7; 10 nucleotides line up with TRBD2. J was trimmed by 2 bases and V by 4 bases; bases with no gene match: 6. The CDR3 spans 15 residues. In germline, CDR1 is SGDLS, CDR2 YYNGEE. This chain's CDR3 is CASSLRTSGTYEQYF. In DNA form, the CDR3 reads TGTGCCAGCAGCCTTCGGACTAGCGGAACCTACGAGCAGTACTTC.

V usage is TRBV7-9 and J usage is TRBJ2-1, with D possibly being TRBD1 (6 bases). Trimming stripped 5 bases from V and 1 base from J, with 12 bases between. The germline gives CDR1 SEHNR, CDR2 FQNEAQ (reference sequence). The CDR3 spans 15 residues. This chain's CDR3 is CASSHRAGSYNEQFF. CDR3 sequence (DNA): TGTGCCAGCAGCCACAGGGCAGGGTCCTACAATGAGCAGTTCTTC.